Listed below are T cell receptor beta chains from one sample, sequenced in a study of cytomegalovirus exposure and HLA in healthy donors. Method: immunoSEQ multiplex PCR; TCRdb's copy keeps in-frame clones and lacks some. This table holds under 400,000 clones, 86% found once. Sequencing used PBMCs. Receptors originate from a woman in her late teens or twenties in good health and CMV-seronegative. The CDR3 runs from the conserved cysteine through the conserved F or W. The D gene is left open where the match is weak. Clone size is not always given. Where it is, it says once, few, many or a class for expanded clones.

-	17	-	TRBV11-2	TRBJ1-6	TGTGCCAGCAGTCCAGGGTCGCTCAGGGGCAGGTATTCACCCCTCCACTTT	CASSPGSLRGRYSPLHF
-	14	-	TRBV19	TRBJ1-2	TGTGCCAGTAGTATTAGCGCTGGGGAAAACGGCTACACCTTC	CASSISAGENGYTF
-	15	-	TRBV28	TRBJ1-1	TGTGCCAGCAGCCCACCCCGACTGTTGAACACTGAAGCTTTCTTT	CASSPPRLLNTEAFF
-	14	-	TRBV6-6	TRBJ1-2	TGTGCCAGCACAGAAAAAGGAACAGGTCGGGTCTACACCTTC	CASTEKGTGRVYTF
TRBD1	16	-	TRBV30	TRBJ1-3	TGTGCCTGGAGTACCTATCAGGGGGCCTGGGGAAACACCATATATTTT	CAWSTYQGAWGNTIYF
-	12	few	TRBV6-5	TRBJ1-1	TGTGCCAGCAGTGCGGGCCCCGCTGAAGCTTTCTTT	CASSAGPAEAFF
-	13	-	TRBV19	TRBJ2-7	TGTGCCAGTAGAATGGGGGAGGCGGGCGAGCAGTACTTC	CASRMGEAGEQYF
-	15	-	TRBV18	TRBJ2-2	TGTGCCAGCTCCCCTATGACAGGAGATGCCGGGGAGCTGTTTTTT	CASSPMTGDAGELFF
TRBD1	15	-	TRBV27	TRBJ1-6	TGTGCCAGCAGCCTCGGGACAGGGGGCGGGTCACCCCTCCACTTT	CASSLGTGGGSPLHF
-	15	-	TRBV11-2	TRBJ1-4	TGTGCCAGCAGGAGACCGGGAACCCTTAATGAAAAACTGTTTTTT	CASRRPGTLNEKLFF
TRBD2	15	once	TRBV5-1	TRBJ2-3	TGCGCCAGCAGCTTGTTTAGCGGGGGTACAGATACGCAGTATTTT	CASSLFSGGTDTQYF
TRBD1	14	-	TRBV9	TRBJ2-7	TGTGCCAGCAGCGACGACAGGGGGCAGAGGGAGCAGTACTTC	CASSDDRGQREQYF
TRBD1	12	-	TRBV2	TRBJ1-2	TGTGCCAGCACCGGGACAGCGTATGGCTACACCTTC	CASTGTAYGYTF
-	14	once	TRBV7-2	TRBJ1-1	TGTGCCAGCAGCTCGAGCAGGGCGGCCACTGAAGCTTTCTTT	CASSSSRAATEAFF
TRBD2	18	-	TRBV28	TRBJ2-7	TGTGCCAGCAGTTTCAGGCCGACGCTAGCGGGGGGGACCTACGAGCAGTACTTC	CASSFRPTLAGGTYEQYF
TRBD2	16	-	TRBV27	TRBJ2-3	TGTGCCAGCAGTTTACGGCTAGCGGGAGGTCTAGATACGCAGTATTTT	CASSLRLAGGLDTQYF
-	11	-	TRBV28	TRBJ2-7	TGTGCCAGCAGCACCCTATACGAGCAGTACTTC	CASSTLYEQYF
-	11	-	TRBV13	TRBJ1-1	TGTGCCAGCAGCTTAGGACTTGAAGCTTTCTTT	CASSLGLEAFF
-	14	-	TRBV11-2	TRBJ2-2	TGTGCCAGCAGCTTAGTCGGGCGGGCCGGGGAGCTGTTTTTT	CASSLVGRAGELFF
-	16	-	TRBV27	TRBJ2-1	TGTGCCAGCAGTCCGAGGGCCAGGAGCTCCTACAATGAGCAGTTCTTC	CASSPRARSSYNEQFF
-	14	-	TRBV27	TRBJ2-3	TGTGCCAGCAGTTTAACGACTAGCACAGATACGCAGTATTTT	CASSLTTSTDTQYF
TRBD1	9	-	TRBV6-5	TRBJ2-7	TGCCGGACAGGCTACGAGCAGTACTTC	CRTGYEQYF
-	13	-	TRBV15	TRBJ1-2	TGTGCCACCAGCGGCGACGGACTCTATGGCTACACCTTC	CATSGDGLYGYTF
TRBD1	14	-	TRBV29-1	TRBJ1-2	TGCAGCGTTGAACGGACAGGTCTAAATTATGGCTACACCTTC	CSVERTGLNYGYTF
-	14	-	TRBV11-3	TRBJ2-5	TGTGCCAGCAGCTCGTATGGGGGGCAAGAGACCCAGTACTTC	CASSSYGGQETQYF
TRBD2	18	-	TRBV28	TRBJ2-5	TGTGCCAGCAGTTTAATCCGGCTAGCGGGAGTCTCCCAAGAGACCCAGTACTTC	CASSLIRLAGVSQETQYF
-	15	-	TRBV7-3	TRBJ2-3	TGTGCCAGCAGCTTCCCTAGACTGAGCACAGATACGCAGTATTTT	CASSFPRLSTDTQYF
-	13	-	TRBV27	TRBJ2-7	TGTGCCAGCAGTTATATTCAGGGTGACGAGCAGTACTTC	CASSYIQGDEQYF
-	15	once	TRBV21-1	TRBJ2-3	TGTGCCAGCAGCACAATACATTATAGCACAGATACGCAGTATTTT	CASSTIHYSTDTQYF
-	14	few	TRBV4-1	TRBJ2-2	TGCGCCAGCAGCCAAGAAACGGTTACCGGGGAGCTGTTTTTT	CASSQETVTGELFF
-	14	-	TRBV5-1	TRBJ2-7	TGCGCCAGCAGCCCCGGGGGGCGAGGGTACGAGCAGTACTTC	CASSPGGRGYEQYF
TRBD1	15	-	TRBV6-5	TRBJ2-7	TGTGCCAGCAGTATAGACTACAGGGGTACCTACGAGCAGTACTTC	CASSIDYRGTYEQYF
TRBD2	16	-	TRBV4-2	TRBJ2-7	TGTGCCAGCAGCCAGGATGGACTAGCGGATTCCTACGAGCAGTACTTC	CASSQDGLADSYEQYF
TRBD1	14	-	TRBV6-4	TRBJ2-3	TGTGCCAGCAGGGCAGACAGGGAGACAGATACGCAGTATTTT	CASRADRETDTQYF
-	14	-	TRBV28	TRBJ1-4	TGTGCCAGCAGTTCCACTACAACTAATGAAAAACTGTTTTTT	CASSSTTTNEKLFF
TRBD1	15	-	TRBV5-8	TRBJ1-2	TGTGCCAGCACCCTGGACAGGGGGGCTAACTATGGCTACACCTTC	CASTLDRGANYGYTF
TRBD2	18	-	TRBV5-1	TRBJ2-1	TGCGCCAGCAGCTTGGTCAGACTAGCGGGGGCCTCCTACAATGAGCAGTTCTTC	CASSLVRLAGASYNEQFF
-	14	few	TRBV6-5	TRBJ2-7	TGTGCCAGCAGAAGGACGTGGGAGGCTTACGAGCAGTACTTC	CASRRTWEAYEQYF
TRBD2	13	-	TRBV30	TRBJ2-1	TGTGCCTGGAGTGCTAGCGGGGTCAATGAGCAGTTCTTC	CAWSASGVNEQFF
TRBD2	17	-	TRBV28	TRBJ2-1	TGTGCCAGCAGTTCACTATCTAGCGGGACCTCCTACAATGAGCAGTTCTTC	CASSSLSSGTSYNEQFF
TRBD1	15	-	TRBV2	TRBJ1-1	TGTGCCAGCAGTGGGTCTACAGGGGCTCACGCTGAAGCTTTCTTT	CASSGSTGAHAEAFF
TRBD1	16	-	TRBV4-1	TRBJ2-5	TGCGCCAGCAGCCAAGCTCTGACAGGGGGGAAAGAGACCCAGTACTTC	CASSQALTGGKETQYF
-	13	-	TRBV29-1	TRBJ2-2	TGCAGCGTTGATCGGGAGAGTACCGGGGAGCTGTTTTTT	CSVDRESTGELFF
-	15	-	TRBV6-1	TRBJ1-3	TGTGCCAGCAGTCGGGAGGGCCTCTCTGGAAACACCATATATTTT	CASSREGLSGNTIYF
-	16	-	TRBV18	TRBJ2-5	TGTGCCAGCTCACCGCTCGGCGGGGGCTTTCAAGAGACCCAGTACTTC	CASSPLGGGFQETQYF
TRBD1	13	-	TRBV27	TRBJ1-2	TGTGCCAGCAGTTTTGGGACAGGGAGAGGCTACACCTTC	CASSFGTGRGYTF
-	15	-	TRBV6-5	TRBJ1-1	TGTGCCAGCAGTTACCCGACAGCTTTGGGCACTGAAGCTTTCTTT	CASSYPTALGTEAFF
TRBD1	17	-	TRBV14	TRBJ1-2	TGTGCCAGCAGCCAAAGCCTCTTCTTAGGGGGCAGCGGCGGCTACACCTTC	CASSQSLFLGGSGGYTF